This TCR beta chain was found in a study of technical replicates of blood from a handful of donors. Germline V gene sequence: CDR1 GTSNPN, CDR2 SVGIG (reference sequence). This CDR3 has 16 residues. V lost 0 bases to trimming and J lost 4 bases, with 16 bases between them. Libraries were prepared by immunoSEQ multiplex PCR; TCRdb keeps only in-frame clonotypes and omits some of them. The sample consists of over 75,000 clones, almost 96% of them appearing once. The material sequenced was T cells isolated from PBMCs. The genes are TRBV30 and TRBJ2-1, with D possibly TRBD2 on 6 matching bases. The sequence derives from a human donor in good health. CDR3 loop: CAWSVMGRQLYNEQFF. CDR3 nucleotides: TGTGCCTGGAGTGTAATGGGGAGGCAGCTTTACAATGAGCAGTTCTTC.